A selection of T cell receptor beta chains follows, all from one sample in a study of blood T cell repertoires in COVID-19. Sequencing used immunoSEQ multiplex PCR; TCRdb keeps in-frame clones, though not all of them. Of 84,000 or so clones listed, roughly 90% were seen once; the top ten hold approximately 7.4%. Sequencing was done on a sample of peripheral blood. These receptors were taken from a man between 65 and 85 years old with acute or convalescent COVID-19. Both conserved end residues are part of each CDR3. The D gene is left open where the match is weak. Only part of the rows carry a size: once, few, many, or a class if the clone is expanded.

len: 15; d_gene: TRBD1; j_gene: TRBJ1-2; abundance: .; v_gene: TRBV28; CDR3aa: CASSLEGTGGRGYTF; CDR3nt: TGTGCCAGCAGTTTAGAGGGGACAGGGGGCCGGGGCTACACCTTC
len: 17; d_gene: .; j_gene: TRBJ1-5; abundance: .; v_gene: TRBV7-7; CDR3aa: CASSGDQGSSSNQPQHF; CDR3nt: TGTGCCAGCAGCGGCGACCAGGGCAGTAGTAGCAATCAGCCCCAGCATTTT
len: 15; d_gene: .; j_gene: TRBJ1-2; abundance: .; v_gene: TRBV5-6; CDR3aa: CASSFTLIEEYGYTF; CDR3nt: TGTGCCAGCAGCTTTACGCTCATTGAGGAGTATGGCTACACCTTC
len: 14; d_gene: TRBD1; j_gene: TRBJ1-2; abundance: .; v_gene: TRBV10-3; CDR3aa: CAISGQGSNYGYTF; CDR3nt: TGTGCCATCAGTGGACAGGGGAGTAACTATGGCTACACCTTC
len: 13; d_gene: .; j_gene: TRBJ1-2; abundance: .; v_gene: TRBV19; CDR3aa: CASTQGLGYGYTF; CDR3nt: TGTGCTAGCACACAGGGATTGGGGTATGGCTACACCTTC
len: 14; d_gene: TRBD1; j_gene: TRBJ1-1; abundance: .; v_gene: TRBV10-3; CDR3aa: CAITRDRGYTEAFF; CDR3nt: TGTGCCATCACCAGGGACAGGGGCTACACTGAAGCTTTCTTT
len: 17; d_gene: .; j_gene: TRBJ1-5; abundance: .; v_gene: TRBV6-2/TRBV6-3; CDR3aa: CASSSRGAFNSNQPQHF; CDR3nt: TGTGCCAGCAGTTCCCGCGGGGCGTTTAATAGCAATCAGCCCCAGCATTTT
len: 16; d_gene: .; j_gene: TRBJ2-2; abundance: .; v_gene: TRBV24-1; CDR3aa: CATSDLAGPGTGELFF; CDR3nt: TGTGCCACCAGTGATTTGGCCGGGCCAGGGACCGGGGAGCTGTTTTTT
len: 16; d_gene: .; j_gene: TRBJ2-2; abundance: .; v_gene: TRBV24-1; CDR3aa: CATSDQDRRNTGELFF; CDR3nt: TGTGCCACCAGTGACCAAGACAGGCGGAACACCGGGGAGCTGTTTTTT
len: 11; d_gene: .; j_gene: TRBJ2-1; abundance: .; v_gene: TRBV12-3/TRBV12-4; CDR3aa: CASSSRYEQFF; CDR3nt: TGTGCCAGCAGCTCTCGGTATGAGCAGTTCTTC
len: 16; d_gene: TRBD1; j_gene: TRBJ2-7; abundance: .; v_gene: TRBV10-1; CDR3aa: CASKPGQGFHKDEQYF; CDR3nt: TGCGCCAGCAAGCCGGGACAGGGGTTTCATAAAGATGAGCAGTACTTC
len: 14; d_gene: TRBD2; j_gene: TRBJ2-7; abundance: .; v_gene: TRBV23-1; CDR3aa: CASRLLAEVYEQYF; CDR3nt: TGCGCCAGCAGGCTACTAGCGGAAGTTTACGAGCAGTACTTC
len: 17; d_gene: TRBD1; j_gene: TRBJ2-1; abundance: .; v_gene: TRBV7-2; CDR3aa: CASSLIGGRGRDNEQFF; CDR3nt: TGTGCCAGCAGCTTAATTGGTGGCAGGGGGCGCGACAATGAGCAGTTCTTC
len: 15; d_gene: TRBD2; j_gene: TRBJ2-1; abundance: .; v_gene: TRBV7-2; CDR3aa: CASSPGLAAYNEQFF; CDR3nt: TGTGCCAGCAGCCCCGGACTAGCGGCCTACAATGAGCAGTTCTTC
len: 14; d_gene: .; j_gene: TRBJ2-7; abundance: few; v_gene: TRBV28; CDR3aa: CASSLFVESYEQYF; CDR3nt: TGTGCCAGCAGTTTATTCGTAGAGTCCTACGAGCAGTACTTC
len: 15; d_gene: .; j_gene: TRBJ1-2; abundance: .; v_gene: TRBV2; CDR3aa: CASSEAPAKSGGYTF; CDR3nt: TGTGCCAGCAGTGAAGCGCCCGCCAAAAGCGGAGGCTACACCTTC
len: 20; d_gene: .; j_gene: TRBJ2-1; abundance: .; v_gene: TRBV2; CDR3aa: CASSSPGRQATQIPYNEQFF; CDR3nt: TGTGCCAGCAGCTCCCCAGGTAGACAGGCCACCCAGATCCCTTACAATGAGCAGTTCTTC
len: 15; d_gene: .; j_gene: TRBJ1-2; abundance: .; v_gene: TRBV4-3; CDR3aa: CASSQDRGSGYGYTF; CDR3nt: TGCGCCAGCAGCCAAGATAGGGGGTCCGGCTATGGCTACACCTTC
len: 16; d_gene: TRBD1; j_gene: TRBJ1-5; abundance: .; v_gene: TRBV6-6; CDR3aa: CASSPSTGGVNQPQHF; CDR3nt: TGTGCCAGCAGTCCCTCGACAGGGGGAGTCAATCAGCCCCAGCATTTT
len: 15; d_gene: .; j_gene: TRBJ1-4; abundance: few; v_gene: TRBV7-6; CDR3aa: CASSLAATANEKLFF; CDR3nt: TGTGCCAGCAGCTTAGCAGCGACAGCTAATGAAAAACTGTTTTTT
len: 14; d_gene: .; j_gene: TRBJ1-2; abundance: .; v_gene: TRBV11-2; CDR3aa: CASSLTAPQDGYTF; CDR3nt: TGTGCCAGCAGCCTGACAGCACCTCAGGATGGCTACACCTTC
len: 16; d_gene: TRBD1; j_gene: TRBJ1-3; abundance: .; v_gene: TRBV5-1; CDR3aa: CASSSTGDSSGNTIYF; CDR3nt: TGCGCCAGCAGCTCGACAGGGGACAGCTCTGGAAACACCATATATTTT
len: 16; d_gene: TRBD2; j_gene: TRBJ2-1; abundance: .; v_gene: TRBV9; CDR3aa: CASSVAGTSGLSEQFF; CDR3nt: TGTGCCAGCAGCGTAGCTGGGACTAGCGGCCTAAGTGAGCAGTTCTTC
len: 13; d_gene: TRBD1; j_gene: TRBJ1-1; abundance: few; v_gene: TRBV24-1; CDR3aa: CATSRPGGEEAFF; CDR3nt: TGTGCCACCAGTCGGCCAGGGGGCGAGGAGGCTTTCTTT
len: 15; d_gene: TRBD1; j_gene: TRBJ1-3; abundance: .; v_gene: TRBV7-2; CDR3aa: CASSFGQAGGNTIYF; CDR3nt: TGTGCCAGCAGCTTCGGACAGGCAGGGGGAAACACCATATATTTT
len: 15; d_gene: .; j_gene: TRBJ1-2; abundance: .; v_gene: TRBV11-2; CDR3aa: CASSALPGQSYGYTF; CDR3nt: TGTGCCAGCAGCGCGCTTCCTGGACAGTCCTATGGCTACACCTTC
len: 17; d_gene: TRBD2; j_gene: TRBJ2-7; abundance: .; v_gene: TRBV18; CDR3aa: CASSPPEGLAGGYEQYF; CDR3nt: TGTGCCAGCTCACCACCGGAGGGGCTAGCGGGGGGGTACGAGCAGTACTTC
len: 15; d_gene: .; j_gene: TRBJ1-5; abundance: .; v_gene: TRBV7-2; CDR3aa: CASSFNRGGNQPQHF; CDR3nt: TGTGCCAGCAGCTTCAACCGGGGTGGCAATCAGCCCCAGCATTTT
len: 15; d_gene: TRBD1; j_gene: TRBJ1-6; abundance: .; v_gene: TRBV5-1; CDR3aa: CASKTGTGDASPLHF; CDR3nt: TGCGCCAGTAAAACCGGGACAGGGGACGCGTCACCCCTCCACTTT
len: 15; d_gene: .; j_gene: TRBJ1-1; abundance: .; v_gene: TRBV7-9; CDR3aa: CASSPGGTMNTEAFF; CDR3nt: TGTGCCAGCAGCCCCGGGGGGACGATGAACACTGAAGCTTTCTTT
len: 17; d_gene: TRBD1; j_gene: TRBJ2-6; abundance: once; v_gene: TRBV9; CDR3aa: CASSVGTGVLGANVLTF; CDR3nt: TGTGCCAGCAGCGTAGGGACAGGGGTACTGGGGGCCAACGTCCTGACTTTC
len: 12; d_gene: .; j_gene: TRBJ2-3; abundance: .; v_gene: TRBV15; CDR3aa: CATSRVRDTQYF; CDR3nt: TGTGCCACCAGCAGAGTTAGAGATACGCAGTATTTT
len: 16; d_gene: .; j_gene: TRBJ1-2; abundance: .; v_gene: TRBV28; CDR3aa: CASRTPVTGSQGGYTF; CDR3nt: TGTGCCAGCAGGACCCCCGTCACAGGTAGCCAGGGTGGCTACACCTTC
len: 16; d_gene: TRBD1; j_gene: TRBJ1-2; abundance: once; v_gene: TRBV4-3; CDR3aa: CASSRDWTGGAGGYTF; CDR3nt: TGCGCCAGCAGCCGAGACTGGACAGGGGGCGCGGGTGGCTACACCTTC
len: 13; d_gene: .; j_gene: TRBJ2-7; abundance: once; v_gene: TRBV5-5; CDR3aa: CASSLEQASKQYF; CDR3nt: TGTGCCAGCAGCTTGGAACAGGCCAGTAAGCAGTACTTC
len: 14; d_gene: .; j_gene: TRBJ2-7; abundance: .; v_gene: TRBV6-1; CDR3aa: CASSEVAQGDEQYF; CDR3nt: TGTGCCAGCAGTGAAGTGGCACAGGGTGACGAGCAGTACTTC
len: 14; d_gene: .; j_gene: TRBJ1-4; abundance: .; v_gene: TRBV5-1; CDR3aa: CASKTGTANEKLFF; CDR3nt: TGCGCCAGCAAAACAGGAACGGCTAATGAAAAACTGTTTTTT
len: 15; d_gene: .; j_gene: TRBJ1-1; abundance: .; v_gene: TRBV6-5; CDR3aa: CASSYGQILNTEAFF; CDR3nt: TGTGCCAGCAGTTACGGACAAATATTGAACACTGAAGCTTTCTTT
len: 13; d_gene: .; j_gene: TRBJ1-6; abundance: .; v_gene: TRBV28; CDR3aa: CASSTGWDSPLHF; CDR3nt: TGTGCCAGCAGTACAGGGTGGGATTCACCCCTCCACTTT
len: 13; d_gene: .; j_gene: TRBJ1-4; abundance: .; v_gene: TRBV28; CDR3aa: CASRSGGNEKLFF; CDR3nt: TGTGCCAGCCGGTCGGGGGGCAATGAAAAACTGTTTTTT
len: 17; d_gene: TRBD2; j_gene: TRBJ2-1; abundance: .; v_gene: TRBV5-4; CDR3aa: CASSLGLTSGFYNEQFF; CDR3nt: TGTGCCAGCAGCTTGGGCCTTACTAGCGGGTTCTACAATGAGCAGTTCTTC
len: 14; d_gene: .; j_gene: TRBJ1-2; abundance: .; v_gene: TRBV5-1; CDR3aa: CASSFDSRNYGYTF; CDR3nt: TGCGCCAGCAGCTTCGACAGCCGAAACTATGGCTACACCTTC
len: 16; d_gene: TRBD1; j_gene: TRBJ2-5; abundance: .; v_gene: TRBV27; CDR3aa: CASSLSRTGGWETQYF; CDR3nt: TGTGCCAGCAGTCTTTCGCGGACAGGGGGCTGGGAGACCCAGTACTTC
len: 17; d_gene: TRBD2; j_gene: TRBJ2-2; abundance: once; v_gene: TRBV7-2; CDR3aa: CASSLAASGGFRRELFF; CDR3nt: TGTGCCAGCAGCTTGGCCGCTAGCGGGGGGTTTAGGCGGGAGCTGTTTTTT
len: 13; d_gene: TRBD1; j_gene: TRBJ1-6; abundance: .; v_gene: TRBV27; CDR3aa: CASSLTGSSPLHF; CDR3nt: TGTGCCAGCAGCCTGACAGGGTCTTCACCCCTCCACTTT
len: 16; d_gene: TRBD1; j_gene: TRBJ1-1; abundance: .; v_gene: TRBV18; CDR3aa: CASSTGTGWVNTEAFF; CDR3nt: TGTGCCAGCTCAACCGGGACAGGGTGGGTGAACACTGAAGCTTTCTTT
len: 16; d_gene: TRBD2; j_gene: TRBJ2-3; abundance: once; v_gene: TRBV4-1; CDR3aa: CASTKILGGPLDTQYF; CDR3nt: TGCGCCAGCACTAAGATTTTGGGAGGGCCATTAGATACGCAGTATTTT
len: 14; d_gene: .; j_gene: TRBJ2-3; abundance: .; v_gene: TRBV3-1/TRBV3-2; CDR3aa: CASSQKRNTDTQYF; CDR3nt: TGTGCCAGCAGCCAAAAGAGAAACACAGATACGCAGTATTTT